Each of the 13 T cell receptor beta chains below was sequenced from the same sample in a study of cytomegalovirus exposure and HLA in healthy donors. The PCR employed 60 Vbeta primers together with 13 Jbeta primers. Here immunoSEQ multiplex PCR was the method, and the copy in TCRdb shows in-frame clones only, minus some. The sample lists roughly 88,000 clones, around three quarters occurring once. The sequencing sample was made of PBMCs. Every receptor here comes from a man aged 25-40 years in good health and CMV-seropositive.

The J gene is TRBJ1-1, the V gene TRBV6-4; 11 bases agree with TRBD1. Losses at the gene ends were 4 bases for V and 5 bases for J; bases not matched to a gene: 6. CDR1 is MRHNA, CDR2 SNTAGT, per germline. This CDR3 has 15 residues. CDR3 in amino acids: CASSADGQGATEAFF. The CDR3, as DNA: TGTGCCAGCAGTGCTGACGGACAGGGGGCGACTGAAGCTTTCTTT.

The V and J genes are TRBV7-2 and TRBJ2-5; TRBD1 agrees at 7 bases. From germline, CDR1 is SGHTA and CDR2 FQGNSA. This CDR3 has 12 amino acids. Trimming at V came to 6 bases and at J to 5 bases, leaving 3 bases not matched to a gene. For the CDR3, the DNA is TGTGCCAGCAGTCGAGGGGGCGAGACCCAGTACTTC. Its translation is CASSRGGETQYF.

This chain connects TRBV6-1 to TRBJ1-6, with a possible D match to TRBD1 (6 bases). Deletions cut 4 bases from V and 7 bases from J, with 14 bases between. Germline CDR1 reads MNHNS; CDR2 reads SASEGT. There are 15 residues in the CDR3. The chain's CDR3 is CASSAADSRNSPLHF. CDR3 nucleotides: TGTGCCAGCAGTGCCGCGGACAGCCGAAATTCACCCCTCCACTTT.

CDR3 in DNA: TGTGCCAGCAGTATCCCCATCCGACAGGCCGGAAGGGAAAAACTGTTTTTT. Amino acid sequence: CASSIPIRQAGREKLFF. This chain joins TRBV28 and TRBJ1-4; possibly TRBD1 for D (6 bases). Germline V gene lookup returns CDR1 MDHEN and CDR2 SYDVKM. With 5 bases removed from V and 8 bases from J, the gap between germline ends came to 24 bases. The CDR3 length is 17 residues.

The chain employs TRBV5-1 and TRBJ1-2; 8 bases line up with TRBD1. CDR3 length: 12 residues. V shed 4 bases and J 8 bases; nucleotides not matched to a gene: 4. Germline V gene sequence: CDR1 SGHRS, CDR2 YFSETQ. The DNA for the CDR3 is TGCGCCAGCAGCCAGGGGGCTCGGGGCTACACCTTC. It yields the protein CASSQGARGYTF. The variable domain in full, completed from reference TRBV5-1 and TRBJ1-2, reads KAGVTQTPRYLIKTRGQQVTLSCSPISGHRSVSWYQQTPGQGLQFLFEYFSETQRNKGNFPGRFSGRQFSNSRSEMNVSTLELGDSALYLCASSQGARGYTFGSGTRLTVV.

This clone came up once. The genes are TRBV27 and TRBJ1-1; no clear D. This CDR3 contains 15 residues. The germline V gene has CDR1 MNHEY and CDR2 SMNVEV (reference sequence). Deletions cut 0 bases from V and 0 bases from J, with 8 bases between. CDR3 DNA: TGTGCCAGCAGTTTATCACCAGGCCTGAACACTGAAGCTTTCTTT. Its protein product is CASSLSPGLNTEAFF.

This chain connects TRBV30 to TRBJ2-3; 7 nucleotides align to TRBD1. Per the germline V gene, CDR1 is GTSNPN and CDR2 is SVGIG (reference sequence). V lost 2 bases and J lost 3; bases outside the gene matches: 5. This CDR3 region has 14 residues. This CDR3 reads CAWSIGTATDTQYF. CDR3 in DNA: TGTGCCTGGAGTATCGGGACAGCTACAGATACGCAGTATTTT.

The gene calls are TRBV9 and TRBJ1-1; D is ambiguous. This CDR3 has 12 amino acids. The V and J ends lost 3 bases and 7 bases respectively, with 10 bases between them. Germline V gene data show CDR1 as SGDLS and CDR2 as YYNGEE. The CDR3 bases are TGTGCCAGCAGCGCGCCGACGGGTGAAGCTTTCTTT. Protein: CASSAPTGEAFF.

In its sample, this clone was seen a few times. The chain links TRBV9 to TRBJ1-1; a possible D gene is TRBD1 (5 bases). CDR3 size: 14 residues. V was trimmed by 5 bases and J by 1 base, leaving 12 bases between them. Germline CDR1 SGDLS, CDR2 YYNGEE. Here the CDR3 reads CASSPTGANTEAFF. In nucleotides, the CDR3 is TGTGCCAGCAGTCCCACAGGAGCGAACACTGAAGCTTTCTTT. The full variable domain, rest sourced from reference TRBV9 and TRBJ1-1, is DSGVTQTPKHLITATGQRVTLRCSPRSGDLSVYWYQQSLDQGLQFLIQYYNGEERAKGNILERFSAQQFPDLHSELNLSSLELGDSALYFCASSPTGANTEAFFGQGTRLTVV.

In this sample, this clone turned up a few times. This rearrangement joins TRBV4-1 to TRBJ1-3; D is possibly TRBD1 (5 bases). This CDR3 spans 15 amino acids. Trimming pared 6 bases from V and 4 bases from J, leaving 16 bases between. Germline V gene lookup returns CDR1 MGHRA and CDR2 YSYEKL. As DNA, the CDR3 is TGCGCCAGCAGAAAGGAACCGACAGCAGGAAACACCATATATTTT. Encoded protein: CASRKEPTAGNTIYF.

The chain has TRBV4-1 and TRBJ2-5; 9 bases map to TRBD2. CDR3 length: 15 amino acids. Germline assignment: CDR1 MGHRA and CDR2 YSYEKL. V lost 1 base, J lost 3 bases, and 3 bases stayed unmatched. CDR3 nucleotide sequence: TGCGCCAGCAGCCAAGGTAGCGGGAGCGAAGAGACCCAGTACTTC. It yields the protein CASSQGSGSEETQYF.

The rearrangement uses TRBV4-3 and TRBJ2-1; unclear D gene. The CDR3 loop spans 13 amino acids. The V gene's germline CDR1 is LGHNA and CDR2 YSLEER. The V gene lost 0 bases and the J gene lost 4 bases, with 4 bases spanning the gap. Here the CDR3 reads CASSQDSYNEQFF. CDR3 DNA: TGCGCCAGCAGCCAAGACAGTTACAATGAGCAGTTCTTC.

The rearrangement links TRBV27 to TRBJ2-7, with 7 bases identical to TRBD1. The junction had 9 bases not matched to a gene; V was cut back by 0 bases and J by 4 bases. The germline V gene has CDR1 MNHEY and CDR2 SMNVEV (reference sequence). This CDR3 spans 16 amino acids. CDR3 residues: CASSLSLGDSAYEQYF. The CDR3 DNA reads TGTGCCAGCAGTTTATCCCTGGGGGACAGCGCTTACGAGCAGTACTTC.